This TCR beta chain was sequenced during a study of T cell responses to AZD1222 COVID-19 vaccine. Study-wide results and limits: None of the repertoires were sampled until the peak T cell response had passed.

The CDR3 covers 15 residues. V gave up 2 bases and J gave up 1 base, with 11 bases separating them. Looked up from germline, CDR1 is KGHSH and CDR2 is LQKENI. Sequencing used immunoSEQ multiplex PCR; TCRdb keeps in-frame clones, though not all of them. The sample holds approximately 110,000 clones, around 90% seen once. As concerns this clone: Its antigen is not identified.

This clonotype was sampled from an adult in good health. This chain connects TRBV18 to TRBJ1-1; D call uncertain. Sequencing used peripheral blood, obtained on day 0 of MenACWY control vaccination. CDR3 sequence (DNA): TGTGCCAGCTCACCAAGTTCGCGGGGGAACACTGAAGCTTTCTTT. The encoded protein is CASSPSSRGNTEAFF.